This is a list of T cell receptor beta chains from one sample in a study of CD4+ T cells in melanoma. Sequencing used immunoSEQ multiplex PCR; TCRdb keeps in-frame clones, though not all of them. Altogether about 20,000 clones are present, about 80% being singletons, with the ten largest covering 5.1%. The specimen sequenced was cells from a culture (not recorded whether cultured in vitro). All receptors come from a human donor with melanoma. The CDR3 runs from the conserved cysteine through the conserved F or W. The D gene is left open where the match is weak. The listing skips clone size in some rows; elsewhere it reads once, few, many or a size class.

. TRBJ1-1 TRBV2 . 14 CASGAGTINTEAFF TGTGCCAGCGGAGCAGGGACAATAAACACTGAAGCTTTCTTT
. TRBJ2-3 TRBV15 . 12 CATSRSTDTQYF TGTGCCACCTCCAGGTCCACAGATACGCAGTATTTT
TRBD1 TRBJ2-7 TRBV7-6 . 15 CASSLEDRQSYEQYF TGTGCCAGCAGCTTAGAGGACAGGCAATCCTACGAGCAGTACTTC
TRBD1 TRBJ1-1 TRBV6-6 few 14 CASRPGQKNTEAFF TGTGCCAGCAGACCGGGACAGAAGAACACTGAAGCTTTCTTT
. TRBJ1-6 TRBV27 . 15 CASRVQGSYNSPLHF TGTGCCAGCAGAGTCCAGGGCTCCTATAATTCACCCCTCCACTTT
TRBD2 TRBJ2-3 TRBV5-1 few 13 CASGRGGTDTQYF TGCGCCAGCGGGCGGGGGGGCACAGATACGCAGTATTTT
. TRBJ2-3 TRBV29-1 . 15 CSVEDRRKNTDTQYF TGCAGCGTTGAAGATCGGAGGAAGAACACAGATACGCAGTATTTT
. TRBJ1-2 TRBV2 . 12 CAILRESYGYTF TGTGCCATCTTGAGGGAGAGCTATGGCTACACCTTC
. TRBJ2-5 TRBV28 . 10 CASGQETQYF TGTGCCAGCGGACAAGAGACCCAGTACTTC
TRBD2 TRBJ2-3 TRBV30 . 15 CAWDHGTSGTDTQYF TGTGCCTGGGACCACGGGACTAGCGGCACAGATACGCAGTATTTT